One TCR beta chain is described in this entry. Its antigen is as yet unknown. The record originates from a study of T-cell reconstitution after alpha-beta-depleted transplantation in children. Construction of the TCRbeta library involved unique molecular identifiers. TCRdb recomputed calls from the PCR reads with MiXCR, one row per CDR3 protein. The sample includes approximately 630,000 distinct CDR3 sequences, around 12% of them seen just once. Overall study findings and caveats: It was newly produced T cells that mostly accounted for T-cell counts and diversity one year after transplant. Two months or so post-transplant, alpha-beta T cells reportedly derived from several hundred expanded graft clones. Some patients' high day-60 TCRbeta diversity was attributed to recipient cells surviving conditioning.

The sequences come from PBMCs, collected before TCRalphabeta/CD19-depleted stem cell transplant. This TCR came from a girl aged 2 to 9 with congenital amegakaryocytic thrombocytopenia, due to receive a stem cell transplant.

The CDR3 spells CASGDGTGGTDTQYF. The CDR3, as DNA: TGTGCCAGCGGCGACGGGACAGGGGGCACAGATACGCAGTATTTT. This chain joins TRBV7-9 and TRBJ2-3, with TRBD1 matching over 10 bases. Germline CDR1 and CDR2: SEHNR and FQNEAQ (reference sequence). CDR3 length equals 15 residues. The V gene end was trimmed by 8 bases and the J gene end by 1 base; junction bases not matched to a gene: 6.